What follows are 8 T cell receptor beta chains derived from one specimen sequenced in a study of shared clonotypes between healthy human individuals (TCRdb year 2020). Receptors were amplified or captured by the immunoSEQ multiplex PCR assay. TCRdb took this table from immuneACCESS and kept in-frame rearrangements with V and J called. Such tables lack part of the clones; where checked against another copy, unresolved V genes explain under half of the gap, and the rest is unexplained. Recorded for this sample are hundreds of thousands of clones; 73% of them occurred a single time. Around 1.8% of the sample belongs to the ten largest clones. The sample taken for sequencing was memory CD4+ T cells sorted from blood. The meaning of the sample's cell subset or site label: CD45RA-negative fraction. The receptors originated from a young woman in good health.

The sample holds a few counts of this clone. This chain's CDR3 is CASSLRDGEQYF. CDR3 coding DNA: TGTGCCAGCAGCTTAAGGGATGGCGAGCAGTACTTC. V and J are TRBV5-4 and TRBJ2-7; the D is unclear. Trimming shortened V by 2 bases and J by 6 bases, and 9 bases separated the two germline ends. The CDR3 contains 12 residues. The V gene's germline CDR1 is SGHNT and CDR2 YYREEE (reference sequence). The complete variable domain, with remaining parts taken from reference TRBV5-4 and TRBJ2-7, reads ETGVTQSPTHLIKTRGQQVTLRCSSQSGHNTVSWYQQALGQGPQFIFQYYREEENGRGNFPPRFSGLQFPNYSSELNVNALELDDSALYLCASSLRDGEQYFGPGTRLTVT.

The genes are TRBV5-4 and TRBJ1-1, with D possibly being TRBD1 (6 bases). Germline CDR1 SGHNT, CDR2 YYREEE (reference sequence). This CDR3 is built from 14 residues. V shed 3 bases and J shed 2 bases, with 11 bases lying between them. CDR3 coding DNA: TGTGCCAGCAGCTCCCGGGACACAAACACTGAAGCTTTCTTT. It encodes CASSSRDTNTEAFF.

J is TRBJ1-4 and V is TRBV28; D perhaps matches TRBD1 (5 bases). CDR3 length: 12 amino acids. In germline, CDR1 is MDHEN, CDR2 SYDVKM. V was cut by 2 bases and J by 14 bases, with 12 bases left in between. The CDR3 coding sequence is TGTGCCAGCAGTTTAGGGGACCTTTTGCTGTTTTTT. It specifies CASSLGDLLLFF.

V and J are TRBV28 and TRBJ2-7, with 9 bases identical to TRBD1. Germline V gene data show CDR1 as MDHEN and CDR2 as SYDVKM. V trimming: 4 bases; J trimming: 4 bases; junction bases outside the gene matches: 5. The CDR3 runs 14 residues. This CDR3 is CASSWDRALYEQYF. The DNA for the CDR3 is TGTGCCAGCAGTTGGGACAGGGCCCTATACGAGCAGTACTTC.

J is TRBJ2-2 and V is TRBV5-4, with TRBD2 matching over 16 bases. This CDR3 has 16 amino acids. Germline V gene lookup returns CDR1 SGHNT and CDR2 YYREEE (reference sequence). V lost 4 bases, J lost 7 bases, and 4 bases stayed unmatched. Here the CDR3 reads CASSAGLAGGDGELFF. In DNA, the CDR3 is TGTGCCAGCAGCGCGGGACTAGCGGGAGGGGACGGGGAGCTGTTTTTT.

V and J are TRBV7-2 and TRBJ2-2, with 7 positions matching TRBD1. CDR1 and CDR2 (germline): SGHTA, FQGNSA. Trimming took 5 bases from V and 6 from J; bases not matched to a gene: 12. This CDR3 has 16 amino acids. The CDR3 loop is CASSPRVRTGSGELFF. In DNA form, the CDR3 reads TGTGCCAGCAGCCCCCGAGTAAGGACAGGCTCCGGGGAGCTGTTTTTT.

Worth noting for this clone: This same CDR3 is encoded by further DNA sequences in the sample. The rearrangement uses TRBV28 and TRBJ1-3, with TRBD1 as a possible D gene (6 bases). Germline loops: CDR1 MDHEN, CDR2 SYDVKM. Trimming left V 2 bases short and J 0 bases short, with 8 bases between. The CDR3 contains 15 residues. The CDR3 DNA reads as TGTGCCAGCAGTTTACTACAGGGCTCTGGAAACACCATATATTTT. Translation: CASSLLQGSGNTIYF.

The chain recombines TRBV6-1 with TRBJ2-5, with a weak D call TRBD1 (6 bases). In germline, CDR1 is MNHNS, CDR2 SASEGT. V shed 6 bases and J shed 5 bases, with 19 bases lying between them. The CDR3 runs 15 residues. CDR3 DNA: TGTGCCAGCAGGGAGGATTCCACAGGGCGGGAGACCCAGTACTTC. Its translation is CASREDSTGRETQYF.